Listed below are T cell receptor beta chains from one sample, sequenced in a study of shared clonotypes between healthy human individuals. Some clones are missing from TCRdb's copy, which holds only in-frame ones; the method was immunoSEQ multiplex PCR. The sample holds almost 700,000 clones; 92% are singletons and the top ten take approximately 24%. The specimen was naive CD8+ T cells sorted from blood. These receptors were taken from a young man in good health. Each CDR3 is given with its conserved first and last residue. The D gene is left open where the match is weak. Only part of the rows carry a size: once, few, many, or a class if the clone is expanded.

j_call	v_call	d_call	clone_size	cdr3_nt	cdr3_aa
TRBJ1-1	TRBV9	TRBD1	once	TGTGCCAGCAGCCCCGGGACAGGGGGCGCGGTTAAGGCTTTCTTT	CASSPGTGGAVKAFF
TRBJ2-3	TRBV7-9	TRBD2	-	TGTGCCAGCAGCCGACTAGCGGGGGTGGTAGATACGCAGTATTTT	CASSRLAGVVDTQYF
TRBJ2-7	TRBV28	TRBD1	-	TGTGCCAGCAGTTTAAGTTTCGCCGGACAGGGGAAGGATGGGAGCTCCTACGAGCAGTACTTC	CASSLSFAGQGKDGSSYEQYF
TRBJ2-2	TRBV29-1	TRBD1	-	TGCAGCGCACAGGGACAGGGATGGAACACCGGGGAGCTGTTTTTT	CSAQGQGWNTGELFF
TRBJ1-5	TRBV7-9	-	-	TGTGCCAGCAGCATTACAGAAATTCATCAGCCCCAGCATTTT	CASSITEIHQPQHF
TRBJ2-1	TRBV2	TRBD2	-	TGTGCCAGCAGTGAAGGTGCTTGGCTAGCGGGAGAGGATGAGCAGTTCTTC	CASSEGAWLAGEDEQFF
TRBJ2-5	TRBV9	TRBD1	-	TGTGCCAGCAGCGAGACGACAGGGAACTCGGGGGAGACCCAGTACTTC	CASSETTGNSGETQYF
TRBJ1-1	TRBV11-2	TRBD1	-	TGTGCCAGCAGCCCGCATAACCTACAGGGGGCGCTGGGCACTGAAGCTTTCTTT	CASSPHNLQGALGTEAFF
TRBJ2-7	TRBV6-6	TRBD1	-	TGTGCCAGCAGCCAGGGACAGTTGGACTCCTACGAGCAGTACTTC	CASSQGQLDSYEQYF
TRBJ2-7	TRBV19	-	-	TGTGCCAGTAGTCCCCGGCTTAGGGGACTGGAGCAGTACTTC	CASSPRLRGLEQYF
TRBJ2-5	TRBV27	-	-	TGTGCCAGCAGTTTACGTAGATACCAAGAGACCCAGTACTTC	CASSLRRYQETQYF
TRBJ2-7	TRBV27	-	-	TGTGCCAGCAGTAACGACGGACCGAACCCCTACGAGCAGTACTTC	CASSNDGPNPYEQYF
TRBJ2-7	TRBV5-6	TRBD2	-	TGTGCCAGCAGCCCAGGAGTAGCGGGAGGGTTATACGAGCAGTACTTC	CASSPGVAGGLYEQYF
TRBJ2-7	TRBV6-5	TRBD1	once	TGTGCCAGCAGTTACTCGGACAGGGGTTCCTACGAGCAGTACTTC	CASSYSDRGSYEQYF
TRBJ2-1	TRBV19	-	once	TGTGCCAGTAGTATAGGGGACGGATCCTACAATGAGCAGTTCTTC	CASSIGDGSYNEQFF
TRBJ2-1	TRBV5-8	TRBD2	-	TGTGCCAGCAGGGCAACTAGCGGGAGGGCCTCTGAGCAGTTCTTC	CASRATSGRASEQFF
TRBJ2-3	TRBV29-1	-	-	TGCAGCGTTGACGGACAGCTTCTGGAGGATACGCAGTATTTT	CSVDGQLLEDTQYF
TRBJ2-7	TRBV28	-	-	TGTGCCAGCAGTTACGGACAGAGCTCCTACGAGCAGTACTTC	CASSYGQSSYEQYF
TRBJ1-2	TRBV15	TRBD1	-	TGTGCCACCAGCGGAGACCAGGGGGCTCGTGGCTACACCTTC	CATSGDQGARGYTF
TRBJ2-1	TRBV23-1	-	-	TGCGCCAGCAGTCAGCCTGGGGAGAATGAGCAGTTCTTC	CASSQPGENEQFF
TRBJ2-2	TRBV7-2	-	-	TGTGCCAGCAGCTTAGATTCGCGGGTCGGGGAGCTGTTTTTT	CASSLDSRVGELFF
TRBJ2-7	TRBV7-9	-	-	TGTGCCAGCAGCTTACTGGAATCCTACGAGCAGTACTTC	CASSLLESYEQYF
TRBJ2-7	TRBV27	TRBD1	-	TGTGCCAGCAGTTTATTGGGGGACAGTAACTACGAGCAGTACTTC	CASSLLGDSNYEQYF
TRBJ2-7	TRBV20-1	-	-	TGCAGTGCTAGAGTTAGGAACGAGCAGTACTTC	CSARVRNEQYF
TRBJ2-7	TRBV7-9	-	once	TGTGCCAGCAGCCCTAAGGAGAAGGGCTACGAGCAGTACTTC	CASSPKEKGYEQYF
TRBJ2-2	TRBV2	-	-	TGTGCCAGCCTGACAGGGAACACCGGGGAGCTGTTTTTT	CASLTGNTGELFF
TRBJ2-1	TRBV19	TRBD2	few	TGTGCCAGTAGTATGGGACTAGCGGGAGGCATCGAGCAGTTCTTC	CASSMGLAGGIEQFF
TRBJ2-7	TRBV15	TRBD2	-	TGTGCCACCAGCAGAGATCGGACTAGTGGGTACGAGCAGTACTTC	CATSRDRTSGYEQYF
TRBJ2-1	TRBV11-2	-	few	TGTGCCAGCAGCTCAGACAACTACAATGAGCAGTTCTTC	CASSSDNYNEQFF
TRBJ2-7	TRBV10-1	TRBD2	-	TGCGCCAGCAGTACAGGACTAGCGGGTACCTACGAGCAGTACTTC	CASSTGLAGTYEQYF
TRBJ2-1	TRBV27	-	once	TGTGCCAGCAGCGACGGATTAGCCTCATACAATGAGCAGTTCTTC	CASSDGLASYNEQFF
TRBJ2-3	TRBV7-9	TRBD2	-	TGTGCCAGCAGCTTTTCAACGGGGACTAGAGGCACAGATACGCAGTATTTT	CASSFSTGTRGTDTQYF
TRBJ2-3	TRBV27	TRBD1	-	TGTGCCAGCAGTTTATCCCCCCCGCTCACAGGGGATCCCTTAGATACGCAGTATTTT	CASSLSPPLTGDPLDTQYF
TRBJ1-2	TRBV6-1	-	-	TGTGCCAGCAGTGTTCTCGTCAGAAGCTATGGCTACACCTTC	CASSVLVRSYGYTF
TRBJ2-1	TRBV6-5	-	-	TGTGCCAGCAGTTACCTTAGCGGCTCCTACAATGAGCAGTTCTTC	CASSYLSGSYNEQFF
TRBJ1-1	TRBV29-1	-	-	TGCAGCACAGACGGTAACACTGAAGCTTTCTTT	CSTDGNTEAFF
TRBJ2-7	TRBV27	TRBD2	-	TGTGCCAGCAGTTTACTAGCGGACTCCTACGAGCAGTACTTC	CASSLLADSYEQYF
TRBJ2-7	TRBV10-2	-	-	TGCGCCAGCTCCGGAAGGGGCCCCTCCTACGAGCAGTACTTC	CASSGRGPSYEQYF
TRBJ2-7	TRBV6-5	-	-	TGTGCCAGCAGTTACGGGGGAAGTTACGAGCAGTACTTC	CASSYGGSYEQYF
TRBJ1-2	TRBV19	TRBD1	few	TGTGCCAGTAGCCAACTAGACAGGGCCGGGGTTCACGGCTACACCTTC	CASSQLDRAGVHGYTF
TRBJ1-1	TRBV4-1	-	few	TGCGCCAGCAGCCAAGAAAGCACAGGGCGTATTACTGAAGCTTTCTTT	CASSQESTGRITEAFF
TRBJ2-7	TRBV7-8	-	-	TGTGCCAGCAGCCGTCCCAGCTCCTACGAGCAGTACTTC	CASSRPSSYEQYF
TRBJ2-2	TRBV5-6	-	-	TGTGCCAGCAGCTTGGGCAGGGCTTACACCGGGGAGCTGTTTTTT	CASSLGRAYTGELFF
TRBJ2-3	TRBV27	TRBD2	-	TGTGCCAGCAGTCCATCATTTGGACTAGCGGGAGCGGGCCTTAGCACAGATACGCAGTATTTT	CASSPSFGLAGAGLSTDTQYF
TRBJ2-1	TRBV4-3	TRBD2	-	TGCGCCAGCAGCCAAGATTTCCCCAGCGGGGGCTACAATGAGCAGTTCTTC	CASSQDFPSGGYNEQFF
TRBJ2-6	TRBV28	TRBD2	few	TGTGCCAGCAGTTTAACGACTAGCGCAGCTGGGGCCAACGTCCTGACTTTC	CASSLTTSAAGANVLTF
TRBJ2-7	TRBV7-3	-	-	TGTGCCAGGGCGGGGAGTGACTCCTACGAGCAGTACTTC	CARAGSDSYEQYF